One and the same sample provided the 25 T cell receptor beta chains below, sequenced in a study of shared clonotypes between healthy human individuals. TCRdb keeps only in-frame clones here, not all; method: immunoSEQ multiplex PCR. The sample lists about 520,000 clones, around four fifths occurring once. The specimen was PBMCs. The receptors here all came from a woman between 40 and 50 years old in good health. Some clones in this sample may be carry-over from other donors' samples.

The rearrangement uses TRBV10-3 and TRBJ2-1; 8 bases match TRBD1. V shed 5 bases and J 6 bases; nucleotides not matched to a gene: 6. The germline V gene has CDR1 ENHRY and CDR2 SYGVKD. The CDR3 is 14 residues long. CDR3 amino acids: CAISQWDRPNEQFF. The DNA for the CDR3 is TGTGCCATCAGTCAGTGGGACAGGCCCAATGAGCAGTTCTTC.

The CDR3 spells CASTLRRQKNTEAFF. CDR3 coding DNA: TGTGCCAGCACCCTCCGCCGGCAGAAGAACACTGAAGCTTTCTTT. The chain couples TRBV6-1 to TRBJ1-1; D ambiguous. CDR1 MNHNS and CDR2 SASEGT come from the germline V gene. V lost 7 bases and J 1 base, leaving 16 bases between the germline ends. The CDR3 loop spans 15 amino acids.

CDR3 bases: TGTGCCAGCAGCTTGGGTGCCCCCGCTTCGACTCAGCCCCAGCATTTT. Translated: CASSLGAPASTQPQHF. The chain couples TRBV5-5 to TRBJ1-5; D gene unclear. The CDR3 totals 16 residues. Trimming pared 0 bases from V and 6 bases from J, leaving 16 bases between. CDR1 is SGHKS, CDR2 YYEKEE, per germline (reference sequence). Full variable domain (remainder filled in from reference TRBV5-5 and TRBJ1-5): DAGVTQSPTHLIKTRGQQVTLRCSPISGHKSVSWYQQVLGQGPQFIFQYYEKEERGRGNFPDRFSARQFPNYSSELNVNALLLGDSALYLCASSLGAPASTQPQHFGDGTRLSIL.

The chain couples TRBV10-3 to TRBJ2-7; no clear D gene. V was trimmed by 0 bases and J by 6 bases, leaving 6 bases between them. This CDR3 is 12 amino acids long. Germline-derived CDR1 and CDR2 are ENHRY and SYGVKD. This chain's CDR3 is CAISESGLEQYF. The CDR3 DNA follows: TGTGCCATCAGTGAGTCTGGTCTCGAGCAGTACTTC.

The genes are TRBV5-1 and TRBJ2-5; 7 nucleotides match TRBD2. Germline assignment: CDR1 SGHRS and CDR2 YFSETQ. J gave up 2 bases and V 0 bases, and 10 bases lay outside the gene matches. CDR3 length: 17 residues. The chain's CDR3 is CASSLGQEFGGQETQYF. Here the CDR3 DNA reads TGCGCCAGCAGCTTGGGCCAGGAGTTCGGGGGGCAAGAGACCCAGTACTTC.

The J gene is TRBJ2-7, the V gene TRBV7-9, with D perhaps matching TRBD1 (6 bases). The CDR3 totals 15 residues. The V gene lost 1 base and the J gene lost 3 bases, with 13 bases spanning the gap. Germline lookup yields CDR1 SEHNR and CDR2 FQNEAQ (reference sequence). The CDR3 is CASSLGQGSIYEQYF. CDR3 in DNA: TGTGCCAGCAGCTTAGGGCAGGGGTCAATCTACGAGCAGTACTTC.

As regards this clone: A read error likely explains this, since a far larger clone differs by one base. The same CDR3 can be traced to other DNA sequences in this sample. V is TRBV5-1 and J is TRBJ1-2; D might be TRBD1 (5 bases). The CDR3 runs 14 residues. In germline, CDR1 is SGHRS, CDR2 YFSETQ. The CDR3 coding sequence is TGCGCCAGCAGCTTGGACGCGGGGGACGAAGGCTATACCTTC. It specifies CASSLDAGDEGYTF.

The gene calls are TRBV10-3 and TRBJ2-3; TRBD2 matches at 9 bases. The CDR3 totals 15 residues. The germline gives CDR1 ENHRY, CDR2 SYGVKD. Trimming took 7 bases from V and 2 from J; bases not matched to a gene: 7. CDR3 region: CAIKSGTSPTDTQYF. CDR3 nucleotides: TGTGCCATCAAGAGCGGGACTAGCCCCACAGATACGCAGTATTTT.

The chain combines TRBV7-3 with TRBJ2-2; perhaps TRBD2 as D (5 bases). The CDR3 extends over 12 amino acids. Trimming shortened V by 5 bases and J by 6 bases, and 7 bases separated the two germline ends. The germline CDR1 and CDR2 sequences are SGHTA and FQGTGA. CDR3 region: CASSRAAGELFF. In DNA form, the CDR3 reads TGTGCCAGCAGCCGAGCGGCCGGGGAGCTGTTTTTT. Using reference TRBV7-3 and TRBJ2-2 for the parts outside the CDR3, the full variable domain is GAGVSQTPSNKVTEKGKYVELRCDPISGHTALYWYRQSLGQGPEFLIYFQGTGAADDSGLPNDRFFAVRPEGSVSTLKIQRTERGDSAVYLCASSRAAGELFFGEGSRLTVL.

This clone was recorded once. The rearrangement uses TRBV30 and TRBJ2-3; weak D call: TRBD2 (6 bases). Germline CDR1 is GTSNPN and CDR2 is SVGIG (reference sequence). Trimming removed 0 bases from V and 4 bases from J, with 8 bases in between. This CDR3 region has 13 residues. As DNA, the CDR3 is TGTGCCTGGAGTGTGGGGGGTCCAGATACGCAGTATTTT. Encoded protein: CAWSVGGPDTQYF.

The chain combines TRBV27 with TRBJ1-1, with TRBD1 as a possible D gene (6 bases). CDR1 and CDR2 (germline): MNHEY, SMNVEV (reference sequence). The V and J ends lost 5 bases and 4 bases respectively, with 11 bases between them. The CDR3 totals 13 residues. CDR3 sequence reads: CASSQYRATEAFF. For the CDR3, the DNA is TGTGCCAGCAGTCAATACAGGGCCACTGAAGCTTTCTTT.

This clone was seen a few times. This chain connects TRBV7-6 to TRBJ2-7; either TRBD1 or TRBD2 may fit D (5 bases each). This CDR3 is 14 amino acids long. The germline V and J ends were trimmed by 7 bases and 0 bases, with 13 bases remaining between them. In germline, CDR1 is SGHVS, CDR2 FNYEAQ. This CDR3 is CASTATGASYEQYF. Here the CDR3 DNA reads TGTGCCAGCACGGCCACCGGGGCCTCCTACGAGCAGTACTTC.

The chain links TRBV28 to TRBJ1-6; D is perhaps TRBD1 (6 bases). Per germline, CDR1 MDHEN and CDR2 SYDVKM. V was trimmed by 5 bases and J by 11 bases, leaving 22 bases between them. The CDR3 sequence is 16 residues long. Here the CDR3 DNA reads TGTGCCAGCAGTCGGCCCGACAGCCGAGGGGGGACACCCCTCCACTTT. Its translation is CASSRPDSRGGTPLHF.

The chain recombines TRBV7-9 with TRBJ2-7, with a tentative D call TRBD1 (6 bases). V lost 5 bases and J lost 3, with 26 bases in between. The CDR3 consists of 18 residues. Germline lookup yields CDR1 SEHNR and CDR2 FQNEAQ (reference sequence). CDR3 loop: CASSPEYPASGTIYEQYF. The CDR3 nucleotides read TGTGCCAGCAGCCCCGAATACCCCGCCTCCGGGACAATCTACGAGCAGTACTTC.

This sequence joins TRBV6-1 and TRBJ1-5, with D tentatively TRBD1 (5 bases). This CDR3 is 13 amino acids long. Germline-derived CDR1 and CDR2 are MNHNS and SASEGT. V lost 2 bases to trimming and J lost 6 bases, with 8 bases between them. The CDR3 DNA is TGTGCCAGCAGTGAACAGGGCGGTCAGCCCCAGCATTTT. This sequence encodes CASSEQGGQPQHF.

CDR3: CAWSTGWSTEAFF. DNA of the CDR3: TGTGCCTGGAGTACAGGGTGGTCCACTGAAGCTTTCTTT. The chain couples TRBV30 to TRBJ1-1; perhaps TRBD1 as D (6 bases). V gave up 2 bases and J gave up 4 bases, with 11 bases separating them. From germline, CDR1 is GTSNPN and CDR2 SVGIG (reference sequence). This CDR3 has 13 amino acids.

V gene TRBV5-1 combines with J gene TRBJ2-5; a possible D gene is TRBD2 (6 bases). V lost 6 bases and J lost 2, with 11 bases in between. The CDR3 has 13 amino acids. The germline CDR1 and CDR2 sequences are SGHRS and YFSETQ. CDR3 coding DNA: TGCGCCAGCACTCGGGACTCTCAAGAGACCCAGTACTTC. Protein: CASTRDSQETQYF. Looking up the rest from reference TRBV5-1 and TRBJ2-5 gives the full variable domain: KAGVTQTPRYLIKTRGQQVTLSCSPISGHRSVSWYQQTPGQGLQFLFEYFSETQRNKGNFPGRFSGRQFSNSRSEMNVSTLELGDSALYLCASTRDSQETQYFGPGTRLLVL.

This clone was found once. The rearrangement links TRBV4-1 to TRBJ1-1, with 7 nucleotides matching TRBD1. Germline assignment: CDR1 MGHRA and CDR2 YSYEKL. The CDR3 totals 20 residues. V was pared by 0 bases and J by 5 bases, with 21 bases of the junction left unmatched. The CDR3 DNA is TGCGCCAGCAGCCAAGATAAGTTATTCTTATCAGACAGGGTAAGAACTGAAGCTTTCTTT. This gives the protein CASSQDKLFLSDRVRTEAFF.

The table lists this clone with many counts. The chain links TRBV28 to TRBJ1-2; D call uncertain. The CDR3 extends over 13 amino acids. With 3 bases removed from V and 3 bases from J, the gap between germline ends came to 8 bases. Looked up from germline, CDR1 is MDHEN and CDR2 is SYDVKM. The CDR3 here is CASSFEGHYGYTF. Here the CDR3 DNA reads TGTGCCAGCAGTTTCGAAGGGCACTATGGCTACACCTTC.

The rearrangement joins TRBV30 to TRBJ2-7; weak D call: TRBD2 (7 bases). V lost 1 base to trimming and J lost 7 bases, with 11 bases between them. The CDR3 consists of 12 residues. Germline values: CDR1 GTSNPN, CDR2 SVGIG (reference sequence). The CDR3 coding sequence is TGTGCCTGGAGTGCGGGGGGCTTAGAGCAGTACTTC. Amino acids: CAWSAGGLEQYF.

V and J are TRBV29-1 and TRBJ2-7, with D possibly TRBD1 on 7 matching bases. V was clipped by 6 bases and J by 3 bases, with 24 bases between them. CDR1 and CDR2 from the germline V gene are SQVTM and ANQGSEA. CDR3 size: 16 residues. CDR3 protein: CSVLRGGGTKHYEQYF. DNA of the CDR3: TGCAGCGTCCTCCGAGGGGGCGGGACAAAACACTACGAGCAGTACTTC.

The genes are TRBV5-1 and TRBJ2-7, with 9 bases aligning to TRBD1. V gave up 4 bases and J gave up 3 bases; unmatched junction bases: 8. The CDR3 consists of 15 residues. Germline V CDR1 and CDR2: SGHRS, YFSETQ. Here the CDR3 reads CASSILTGGNYEQYF. Here the CDR3 DNA reads TGCGCCAGCAGCATCCTGACAGGGGGTAACTACGAGCAGTACTTC.

The genes are TRBV7-3 and TRBJ2-1; the D gene is possibly TRBD1 (5 bases). Germline V CDR1 and CDR2: SGHTA, FQGTGA. Trimming took off 3 bases at V and 2 bases at J, with 8 bases between the two ends. The CDR3 is 14 residues long. As DNA, the CDR3 is TGTGCCAGCAGCTTCCAGGGAACCTACAATGAGCAGTTCTTC. Translating gives CASSFQGTYNEQFF.

A remark on this clone: An end of the junction does not agree with germline; a read error may underlie this. The chain uses TRBV23-1 and TRBJ1-5, with D unclear. TRBV23-1 is an ORF, with its function uncertain. The CDR3 is made up of 15 amino acids. DNA for the CDR3: TGCGCCAGCAATCAAAATGGAATTACCGCTGTGGCCCAGCATTTT. Protein: CASNQNGITAVAQHF.

In this sample, this clone turned up once. The rearrangement links TRBV20-1 to TRBJ2-1; D is ambiguous. Trimming removed 0 bases from V and 8 bases from J, with 5 bases in between. The germline V gene has CDR1 DFQATT and CDR2 SNEGSKA (reference sequence). This CDR3 has 11 residues. Here the CDR3 DNA reads TGCAGTGCTAGAGACATGGATGAGCAGTTCTTC. It codes for CSARDMDEQFF.